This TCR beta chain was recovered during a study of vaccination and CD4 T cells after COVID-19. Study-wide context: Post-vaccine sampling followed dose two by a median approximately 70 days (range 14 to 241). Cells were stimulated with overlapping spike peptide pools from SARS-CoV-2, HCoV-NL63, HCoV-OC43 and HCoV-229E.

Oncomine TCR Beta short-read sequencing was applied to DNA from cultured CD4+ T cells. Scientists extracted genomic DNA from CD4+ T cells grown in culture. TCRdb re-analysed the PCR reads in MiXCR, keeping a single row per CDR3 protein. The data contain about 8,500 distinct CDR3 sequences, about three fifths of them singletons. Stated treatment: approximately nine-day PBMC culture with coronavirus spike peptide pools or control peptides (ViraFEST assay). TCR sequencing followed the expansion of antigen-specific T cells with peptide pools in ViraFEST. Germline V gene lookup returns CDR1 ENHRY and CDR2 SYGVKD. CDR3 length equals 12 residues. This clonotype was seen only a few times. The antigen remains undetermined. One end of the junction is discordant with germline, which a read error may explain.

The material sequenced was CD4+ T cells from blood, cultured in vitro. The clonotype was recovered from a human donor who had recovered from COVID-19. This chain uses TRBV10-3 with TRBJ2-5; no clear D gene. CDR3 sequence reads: CASSYRPDPQYF. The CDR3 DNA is TGTGCCAGCAGTTACCGCCCCGACCCCCAGTACTTC.